These 19 T cell receptor beta chains were sequenced from one sample in a study of cytotoxic CD8 clonotypes in ibrutinib-treated CLL (dated by TCRdb to the early 2020s). Library method: the immunoSEQ multiplex PCR assay. TCRdb provides this immuneACCESS table in a form limited to in-frame rearrangements. Some clones are lacking; in checked studies, under half of them reflect an unresolved V gene, and why the rest are absent is not known. Counted in this sample were 30,000 to 40,000 clones; more than 65% of them appeared once. The ten largest clonotypes hold 25% to 35% of the sample. The sample here was PBMCs, taken before ibrutinib treatment. The receptors were sampled from a human donor with chronic lymphocytic leukemia.

The J gene is TRBJ1-2, the V gene TRBV7-9; no reliable D call. V was shortened by 5 bases and J by 4 bases, with 14 bases between the two germline ends. This CDR3 spans 14 amino acids. Germline CDR1 reads SEHNR; CDR2 reads FQNEAQ (reference sequence). CDR3 loop: CASSPPFISYGYTF. CDR3 DNA sequence: TGTGCCAGCAGCCCCCCGTTTATTTCCTATGGCTACACCTTC.

This clone was counted a few times. CDR3 amino acids: CASNRDGNYGYTF. CDR3 coding DNA: TGTGCCAGCAACAGAGACGGTAACTATGGCTACACCTTC. The chain carries TRBV7-9 and TRBJ1-2; D not certain. The CDR3 covers 13 residues. Germline values: CDR1 SEHNR, CDR2 FQNEAQ (reference sequence). V lost 7 bases and J 1 base, leaving 10 bases between the germline ends. The variable domain in full, completed from reference TRBV7-9 and TRBJ1-2, reads DTGVSQNPRHKITKRGQNVTFRCDPISEHNRLYWYRQTLGQGPEFLTYFQNEAQLEKSRLLSDRFSAERPKGSFSTLEIQRTEQGDSAMYLCASNRDGNYGYTFGSGTRLTVV.

J is TRBJ1-3 and V is TRBV28, with D perhaps TRBD1 (6 bases). Germline-derived CDR1 and CDR2 are MDHEN and SYDVKM. The CDR3 runs 15 residues. The V gene lost 4 bases and the J gene lost 2 bases, with 12 bases spanning the gap. CDR3 in DNA: TGTGCCAGCAGTTACATACAGGGAGCTGGAAACACCATATATTTT. This encodes CASSYIQGAGNTIYF.

This rearrangement joins TRBV7-2 to TRBJ2-1; 9 bases are a match to TRBD2. CDR3 size: 14 residues. CDR1 and CDR2 from the germline V gene are SGHTA and FQGNSA. Losses at the gene ends were 4 bases for V and 7 bases for J; bases not matched to a gene: 5. CDR3 coding DNA: TGTGCCAGCAGCTCTGGACTAGCGCTAAATGAGCAGTTCTTC. This codes for CASSSGLALNEQFF. The full variable domain, with the rest looked up from reference TRBV7-2 and TRBJ2-1, is GAGVSQSPSNKVTEKGKDVELRCDPISGHTALYWYRQSLGQGLEFLIYFQGNSAPDKSGLPSDRFSAERTGGSVSTLTIQRTQQEDSAVYLCASSSGLALNEQFFGPGTRLTVL.

The J gene is TRBJ1-1, the V gene TRBV5-1; TRBD1 is a possible D gene (6 bases). Germline V lookup: CDR1 SGHRS, CDR2 YFSETQ. Trimming took off 4 bases at V and 2 bases at J, with 21 bases between the two ends. The CDR3 sequence is 17 residues long. CDR3 sequence (DNA): TGCGCCAGCAGCCGCCTCGGGACAACAGGATCCAACACTGAAGCTTTCTTT. Translated, it gives CASSRLGTTGSNTEAFF.

V and J are TRBV9 and TRBJ1-1, with a tentative D call TRBD1 (5 bases). The length of the CDR3 is 13 residues. Germline V gene sequence: CDR1 SGDLS, CDR2 YYNGEE. Trimming pared 4 bases from V and 1 base from J, leaving 8 bases between. CDR3 in amino acids: CASSLTGNTEAFF. The DNA for the CDR3 is TGTGCCAGCAGCCTTACAGGGAACACTGAAGCTTTCTTT.

The V gene is TRBV7-9, the J gene TRBJ2-5; D perhaps matches TRBD1 (6 bases). Germline CDR1 reads SEHNR; CDR2 reads FQNEAQ (reference sequence). This CDR3 contains 15 residues. Trimming removed 3 bases at V and 3 bases at J, with 14 bases between. CDR3 sequence reads: CASSFGQPAKETQYF. In DNA form, the CDR3 reads TGTGCCAGCAGCTTCGGACAGCCCGCCAAAGAGACCCAGTACTTC.

The chain combines TRBV7-3 with TRBJ2-5; D is uncertain. Germline CDR1 SGHTA, CDR2 FQGTGA. CDR3 size: 12 residues. V lost 3 bases to trimming and J lost 2 bases, with 4 bases between them. CDR3 sequence (DNA): TGTGCCAGCAGCTTCGGGCAAGAGACCCAGTACTTC. Its translation: CASSFGQETQYF.

J is TRBJ1-5 and V is TRBV15; possibly TRBD1 for D (6 bases). Germline V lookup: CDR1 LNHNV, CDR2 YYDKDF (reference sequence). The CDR3 sequence is 20 residues long. Between the trimmed V and J ends, which lost 2 bases and 4 bases, there was a span of 27 bases. The chain's CDR3 is CATSRSSHKTFIGGNQPQHF. CDR3 DNA sequence: TGTGCCACCAGCAGATCATCCCACAAAACCTTCATAGGGGGGAATCAGCCCCAGCATTTT.

The rearrangement links TRBV7-9 to TRBJ2-1; 11 bases are a match to TRBD2. The germline gives CDR1 SEHNR, CDR2 FQNEAQ (reference sequence). V dropped 5 bases and J dropped 7; count of bases not matched to a gene: 7. The CDR3 is 15 residues long. The CDR3 protein is CASSARLAGSNEQFF. Written as DNA, the CDR3 is TGTGCCAGCAGCGCCCGACTAGCGGGGTCTAATGAGCAGTTCTTC.

The chain uses TRBV4-3 and TRBJ1-2; weak D call: TRBD1 (5 bases). This CDR3 region has 15 residues. V was clipped by 0 bases and J by 2 bases, with 10 bases between them. Germline loops: CDR1 LGHNA, CDR2 YSLEER. CDR3 DNA sequence: TGCGCCAGCAGCCAAGAATTTGGGGGAAACTATGGCTACACCTTC. This codes for CASSQEFGGNYGYTF.

The CDR3 coding sequence is TGTGCCAGCAGCCCGACTAGCGGGAGCACAGATACGCAGTATTTT. This translates into CASSPTSGSTDTQYF. This sequence joins TRBV13 and TRBJ2-3, with 10 bases fitting TRBD2. This CDR3 has 15 amino acids. CDR1 and CDR2 from the germline V gene are PRHDT and FYEKMQ (reference sequence). Unmatched junction bases numbered 2, after V lost 5 bases and J lost 0 bases.

J is TRBJ1-3 and V is TRBV21-1; TRBD1, the table's D call, lacks a check against the DNA. TRBV21-1 constitutes a pseudogene. The CDR3 extends over 16 amino acids. The CDR3: CASSKLAGGDGNTIYF. CDR3 coding DNA: TGTGCCAGCAGCAAATTGGCAGGGGGCGACGGAAACACCATATATTTT.

This clone was seen once. The chain combines TRBV6-4 with TRBJ2-3; D is perhaps TRBD1 or TRBD2 (5 bases each). CDR1 and CDR2 (germline): MRHNA, SNTAGT. Trimming pared 6 bases from V and 0 bases from J, leaving 19 bases between. The CDR3 runs 17 residues. The CDR3 nucleotides are TGTGCCAGCAGAAAGGGGACCGGGTCCCCTAGCACAGATACGCAGTATTTT. It codes for CASRKGTGSPSTDTQYF.

J is TRBJ1-1 and V is TRBV7-3; D ambiguous. V was cut by 3 bases and J by 1 base, with 12 bases left in between. Germline V gene sequence: CDR1 SGHTA, CDR2 FQGTGA. CDR3 length: 15 residues. CDR3 sequence: CASSLKPGENTEAFF. The CDR3 DNA follows: TGTGCCAGCAGCTTGAAACCGGGAGAGAACACTGAAGCTTTCTTT.

The CDR3: CASNTAVNTEAFF. The CDR3 coding sequence is TGTGCCAGCAACACGGCAGTGAACACTGAAGCTTTCTTT. The gene calls are TRBV7-2 and TRBJ1-1; no clear D gene. The CDR3 totals 13 residues. Germline-derived CDR1 and CDR2 are SGHTA and FQGNSA. Trimming took off 7 bases at V and 0 bases at J, with 9 bases between the two ends.

This chain links TRBV28 with TRBJ1-2, with 9 bases aligning to TRBD1. Per the germline V gene, CDR1 is MDHEN and CDR2 is SYDVKM. Trimming at V came to 5 bases and at J to 7 bases, leaving 11 bases not matched to a gene. This CDR3 region has 15 residues. CDR3 region: CASSIQGQGGSGYTF. CDR3 bases: TGTGCCAGCAGTATTCAGGGACAGGGCGGGAGTGGCTACACCTTC.

This clone was counted ten times or more. The gene calls are TRBV6-6 and TRBJ1-4, with TRBD1 matching 9 bases. Germline-derived CDR1 and CDR2 are MNHNY and SVGAGI (reference sequence). V gave up 6 bases and J gave up 5 bases; unmatched junction bases: 7. CDR3 length: 15 amino acids. CDR3 in DNA: TGTGCCAGCAGCGACACAGGGGGCACAAATGAAAAACTGTTTTTT. Amino acids: CASSDTGGTNEKLFF.

The gene calls are TRBV11-3 and TRBJ2-2, with a possible D match to TRBD2 (6 bases). This CDR3 is 14 amino acids long. CDR1 is SGHNT and CDR2 is YENEEA in the germline V gene. Trimming pared 9 bases from V and 4 bases from J, leaving 15 bases between. The CDR3 region has the DNA TGTGCCAGAAGCGAACGGGAGTTCACCGGGGAGCTGTTTTTT. Protein product: CARSEREFTGELFF.